Reported below is one T cell receptor beta chain. Its specificity is unknown. The CDR3 contains 17 residues. J gave up 9 bases and V 5 bases, and 18 bases lay outside the gene matches. Germline CDR1 and CDR2: SEHNR and FQNEAQ (reference sequence). The source of the sample is a study of blood T cells in healthy people across ages. Study findings and constraints: The long-lived group displayed more naive CD4+ cells, plus higher diversity, than the aged donors did.

Using a J-beta primer mix together with a sample-barcoded 5' primer, a second PCR was run for roughly 7 to 11 cycles. MiXCR, run by TCRdb on the 5' RACE reads, gives a single entry per CDR3 protein. This table has roughly 1.9 million distinct CDR3 sequences, approximately 39% appearing once. Sequenced input: blood. The clonotype was recovered from a human donor in good health. The rearrangement uses TRBV7-9 and TRBJ2-1, with 8 nucleotides matching TRBD1. The DNA of the CDR3 is TGTGCCAGCAGCCCTGGACAGGGAGGTCTTAAGGACATTGAGCAGTTCTTC. The encoded protein is CASSPGQGGLKDIEQFF.